Listed here are 11 T cell receptor beta chains from one sample, sequenced in a study of blood T cell repertoires in COVID-19. Sequenced by immunoSEQ multiplex PCR; TCRdb stores in-frame clones only, minus some. The table records around 110,000 clones, around 77% of them present only once. Sequencing was performed on peripheral blood. Every receptor here comes from a man aged 55 to 70 with active or convalescent COVID-19.

V is TRBV9 and J is TRBJ1-6, with D perhaps matching TRBD1 (5 bases). With 4 bases removed from V and 10 bases from J, the gap between germline ends came to 12 bases. The CDR3 loop spans 13 amino acids. CDR1 is SGDLS and CDR2 is YYNGEE in the germline V gene. The DNA for the CDR3 is TGTGCCAGCAGCCTGGGGGGGGGATCACCCCTCCACTTT. Translation gives CASSLGGGSPLHF.

This chain uses TRBV5-6 with TRBJ2-1; 7 bases align to TRBD2. Unmatched junction bases numbered 3, after V lost 2 bases and J lost 7 bases. This CDR3 region has 13 residues. CDR1 and CDR2 from the germline V gene are SGHDT and YYEEEE. CDR3 DNA sequence: TGTGCCAGCAGCTTACCGGGAGGTAATGAGCAGTTCTTC. It specifies CASSLPGGNEQFF. The complete variable domain, with remaining parts taken from reference TRBV5-6 and TRBJ2-1, reads DAGVTQSPTHLIKTRGQQVTLRCSPKSGHDTVSWYQQALGQGPQFIFQYYEEEERQRGNFPDRFSGHQFPNYSSELNVNALLLGDSALYLCASSLPGGNEQFFGPGTRLTVL.

The rearrangement joins TRBV5-1 to TRBJ1-4; D might be TRBD1 (5 bases). CDR1 and CDR2 (germline): SGHRS, YFSETQ. This CDR3 spans 16 amino acids. Trimming took 5 bases from V and 5 from J, leaving 19 bases between them. The CDR3 reads CASSFNPGLSNEKLFF. CDR3 DNA sequence: TGCGCCAGCAGTTTCAACCCGGGACTTTCGAATGAAAAACTGTTTTTT.

A few counts support this clone. The chain is built from TRBV7-9 and TRBJ1-5; a weak D match, TRBD1 (6 bases). Germline lookup yields CDR1 SEHNR and CDR2 FQNEAQ (reference sequence). The CDR3 has 13 amino acids. With 2 bases removed from V and 10 bases from J, the gap between germline ends came to 12 bases. CDR3 nucleotides: TGTGCCAGCAGCTTAAAGGGGGATGCCCCCCAGCATTTT. It specifies CASSLKGDAPQHF.

This clone has only a few counts. The CDR3 loop is CASRASGSETQYF. CDR3 nucleotides: TGTGCCAGCAGGGCTAGCGGGTCCGAGACCCAGTACTTC. The chain couples TRBV2 to TRBJ2-5; TRBD2 agrees at 8 bases. Per germline, CDR1 SNHLY and CDR2 FYNNEI. The CDR3 is 13 residues long. Germline trimming cut 6 bases from V and 5 bases from J; bases unmatched to any gene: 5. The variable domain in full, completed from reference TRBV2 and TRBJ2-5, reads EPEVTQTPSHQVTQMGQEVILRCVPISNHLYFYWYRQILGQKVEFLVSFYNNEISEKSEIFDDQFSVERPDGSNFTLKIRSTKLEDSAMYFCASRASGSETQYFGPGTRLLVL.

The chain has TRBV4-2 and TRBJ1-2; D possibly corresponds to TRBD1 (6 bases). CDR1 LGHNA and CDR2 YNFKEQ come from the germline V gene. This CDR3 is built from 16 residues. Trimming removed 3 bases at V and 2 bases at J, with 16 bases between. The CDR3 here is CASSHVRTAENYGYTF. The CDR3 bases are TGTGCCAGCAGCCATGTTAGGACAGCTGAAAACTATGGCTACACCTTC.

V is TRBV19 and J is TRBJ1-1; D is uncertain. From germline, CDR1 is LNHDA and CDR2 SQIVND (reference sequence). V was shortened by 2 bases and J by 4 bases, with 8 bases between the two germline ends. The CDR3 totals 13 residues. CDR3 bases: TGTGCCAGTAGTATAAGTGGCAGCACTGAAGCTTTCTTT. Encoded protein: CASSISGSTEAFF.

The chain carries TRBV24-1 and TRBJ1-5, with 8 bases fitting TRBD1. CDR1 and CDR2 from the germline V gene are KGHDR and SFDVKD. CDR3 length: 14 residues. With 4 bases clipped from V and 5 bases from J, the junction kept 3 bases outside the gene matches. CDR3 in DNA: TGTGCCACCAGTGACCCGGGACAGGATCAGCCCCAGCATTTT. This gives the protein CATSDPGQDQPQHF.

This clone has a single count. V and J are TRBV5-5 and TRBJ1-3; 7 bases align to TRBD1. Germline V gene data show CDR1 as SGHKS and CDR2 as YYEKEE (reference sequence). V dropped 5 bases and J dropped 3; count of bases not matched to a gene: 11. The CDR3 is 16 residues long. The CDR3 DNA reads as TGTGCCAGCAGTCCTCCGGGACAGAACATTGGAAACACCATATATTTT. Translation gives CASSPPGQNIGNTIYF.

A few counts support this clone. The genes are TRBV7-2 and TRBJ2-5, with D possibly being TRBD1 (5 bases). Per the germline V gene, CDR1 is SGHTA and CDR2 is FQGNSA. The CDR3 runs to 13 residues. The germline V and J ends were trimmed by 6 bases and 2 bases, with 10 bases remaining between them. The CDR3 here is CASRQGWQETQYF. CDR3 nucleotides: TGTGCCAGCAGGCAGGGTTGGCAAGAGACCCAGTACTTC.

The V gene is TRBV18, the J gene TRBJ2-7; 9 bases fit TRBD1. The CDR3 totals 14 residues. CDR1 is KGHSH and CDR2 is LQKENI in the germline V gene. V trimming: 2 bases; J trimming: 5 bases; junction bases outside the gene matches: 4. CDR3 in DNA: TGTGCCAGCTCACCAAGGGACAGGGACCACGAGCAGTACTTC. It is translated as CASSPRDRDHEQYF.